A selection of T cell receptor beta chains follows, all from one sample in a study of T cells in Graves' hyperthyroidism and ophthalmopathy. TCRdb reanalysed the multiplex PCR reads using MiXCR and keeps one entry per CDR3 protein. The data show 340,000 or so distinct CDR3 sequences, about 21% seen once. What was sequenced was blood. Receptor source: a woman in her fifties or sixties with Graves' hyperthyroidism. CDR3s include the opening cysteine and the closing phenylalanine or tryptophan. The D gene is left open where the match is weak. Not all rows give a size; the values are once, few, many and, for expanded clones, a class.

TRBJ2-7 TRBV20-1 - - CSATPAASLEQYF TGCAGTGCTACCCCAGCAGCCTCTCTGGAGCAGTACTTC
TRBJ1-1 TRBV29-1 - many CSVEDPGSGYTEAFF TGCAGCGTTGAAGATCCGGGAAGTGGGTACACTGAAGCTTTCTTT
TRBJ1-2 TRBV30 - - CAGDAYYGYTF TGTGCCGGAGACGCGTACTATGGCTACACCTTC
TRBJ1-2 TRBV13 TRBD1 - CASSTGTGANYGYTF TGTGCCAGCAGCACCGGGACAGGGGCTAACTATGGCTACACCTTC
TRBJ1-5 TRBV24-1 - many CATSGGQGYQPQHF TGTGCCACCAGTGGGGGGCAGGGGTATCAGCCCCAGCATTTT
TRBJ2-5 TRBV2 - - CASSMGPQETQYF TGTGCCAGCAGTATGGGACCTCAAGAGACCCAGTACTTC
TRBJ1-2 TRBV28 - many CASSPPGPSAIDGYTF TGTGCCAGCAGCCCCCCTGGGCCATCTGCAATTGATGGCTACACCTTC
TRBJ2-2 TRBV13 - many CASTRYSNTGELFF TGTGCCAGCACGCGGTATTCGAACACCGGGGAGCTGTTTTTT
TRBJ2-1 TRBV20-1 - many CSATIKKGSNEQFF TGCAGTGCTACTATCAAGAAGGGGAGCAATGAGCAGTTCTTC
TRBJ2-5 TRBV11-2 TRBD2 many CASSFGTSGRVETQYF TGTGCCAGCAGCTTTGGGACTAGCGGGAGGGTAGAGACCCAGTACTTC
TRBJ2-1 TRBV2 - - CASSSQGRGIYNEQFF TGTGCCAGCAGTTCACAGGGGCGCGGGATCTACAATGAGCAGTTCTTC
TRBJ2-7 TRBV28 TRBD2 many CASSPLTSGRGHSYEQYF TGTGCCAGCAGCCCGCTGACTAGCGGGAGAGGGCACTCCTACGAGCAGTACTTC
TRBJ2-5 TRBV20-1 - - CSASSLEVGTQYF TGCAGTGCTAGTTCGCTAGAGGTCGGGACCCAGTACTTC
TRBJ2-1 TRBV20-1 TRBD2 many CSVQHGGGSSVNEQFF TGCAGTGTTCAGCACGGAGGCGGGAGTAGCGTTAATGAGCAGTTCTTC
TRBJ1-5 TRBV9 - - CASSLSGALNQPQHF TGTGCCAGCAGCCTCTCAGGGGCTCTCAATCAGCCCCAGCATTTT
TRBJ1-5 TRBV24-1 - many CATSRDGSNQPQHF TGTGCCACCAGTCGGGACGGTAGCAATCAGCCCCAGCATTTT
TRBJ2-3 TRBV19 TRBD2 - CASSIEIAGLATDTQYF TGTGCCAGTAGTATAGAAATAGCGGGACTAGCGACAGATACGCAGTATTTT
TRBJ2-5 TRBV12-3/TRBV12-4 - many CASSFAARETQYF TGTGCCAGCAGTTTCGCAGCGAGGGAGACCCAGTACTTC
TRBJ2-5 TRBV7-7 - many CASSLDWRVETQYF TGTGCTAGCAGTTTAGACTGGAGGGTAGAGACCCAGTACTTC
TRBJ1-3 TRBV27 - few CASTTGVGNTIYF TGTGCCAGCACGACAGGAGTCGGAAACACCATATATTTT
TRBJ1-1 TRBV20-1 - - CSARDLSGDTEAFF TGCAGTGCTAGAGATCTGTCGGGGGACACTGAAGCTTTCTTT
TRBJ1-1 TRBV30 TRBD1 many CAGQDRGLAFF TGTGCCGGACAGGACAGGGGGCTTGCTTTCTTT
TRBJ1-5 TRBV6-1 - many CASGLRREGNQPQHF TGTGCCAGCGGCCTACGCAGGGAAGGCAATCAGCCCCAGCATTTT
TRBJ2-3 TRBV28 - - CASSSRSRSDTQYF TGTGCCAGCAGTTCCCGAAGCCGGTCAGATACGCAGTATTTT
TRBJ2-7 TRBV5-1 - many CASRTRDIPSGPYEQYF TGCGCCAGCAGAACTCGGGACATACCTAGCGGCCCCTACGAGCAGTACTTC
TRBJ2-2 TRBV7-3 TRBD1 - CASSLADRAGTGELFF TGTGCCAGCAGCTTAGCCGACAGGGCGGGCACCGGGGAGCTGTTTTTT
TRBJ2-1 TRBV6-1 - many CASRRPYSYNEQFF TGTGCGTCTCGTAGACCCTACTCTTACAATGAGCAGTTCTTC
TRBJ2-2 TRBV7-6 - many CASSYSTANTGELFF TGTGCCAGCAGCTACTCGACTGCGAACACCGGGGAGCTGTTTTTT
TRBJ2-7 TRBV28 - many CASSLSFPPHEQYF TGTGCCAGCAGTTTATCCTTCCCCCCTCACGAGCAGTACTTC
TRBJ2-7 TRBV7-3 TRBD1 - CASSSGQGNEQYF TGTGCCAGCAGCTCCGGACAGGGTAACGAGCAGTACTTC
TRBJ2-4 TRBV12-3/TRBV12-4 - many CASSFEGRNIQYF TGTGCCAGCAGTTTTGAGGGGCGGAACATTCAGTACTTC
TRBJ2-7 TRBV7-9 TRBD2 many CASSPPLAGGPASEQYF TGTGCCAGCAGCCCACCACTAGCGGGGGGCCCAGCGAGCGAGCAGTACTTC
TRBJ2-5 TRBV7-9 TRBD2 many CASRIAGGQETQYF TGTGCCAGCAGAATAGCGGGAGGGCAAGAGACCCAGTACTTC
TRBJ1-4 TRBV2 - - CASSERGVAEKLFF TGTGCCAGCAGTGAACGGGGGGTTGCAGAAAAACTGTTTTTT
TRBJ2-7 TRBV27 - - CASRGGLYEQYF TGTGCCAGCAGGGGGGGCCTCTACGAGCAGTACTTC
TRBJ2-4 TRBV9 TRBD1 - CASSPGQSKNIQYF TGTGCCAGCAGCCCGGGACAGTCAAAAAACATTCAGTACTTC
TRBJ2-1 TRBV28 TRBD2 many CASSGETSGRAYNEQFF TGTGCCAGCAGTGGAGAGACTAGCGGGAGGGCCTACAATGAGCAGTTCTTC
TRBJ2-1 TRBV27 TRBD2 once CASSWGLAGGWYNEQFF TGTGCCAGCAGTTGGGGACTAGCGGGGGGTTGGTACAATGAGCAGTTCTTC
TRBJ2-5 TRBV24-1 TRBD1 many CATSDSPGTAQETQYF TGTGCCACCAGTGATTCCCCCGGGACAGCCCAAGAGACCCAGTACTTC
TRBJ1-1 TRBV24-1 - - CATSDSNRQNTEAFF TGTGCCACCAGTGATTCGAACAGGCAGAACACTGAAGCTTTCTTT